This T cell receptor beta chain was identified during a study of technical replicates of blood from a few donors. Germline values: CDR1 SGHAT, CDR2 FQNNGV. The ends lost 5 bases at V and 6 bases at J; junction bases unmatched: 10. This CDR3 spans 15 amino acids. Method: immunoSEQ multiplex PCR; TCRdb's copy keeps in-frame clones and lacks some. The data hold some 62,000 clones, with around 90% observed a single time. The receptor was isolated from a human donor in good health. Some clones in this sample may be carry-over from other donors' samples. The chain joins TRBV11-2 to TRBJ2-1, with TRBD1 matching 7 bases. Sequenced sample: PBMCs. The DNA for the CDR3 is TGTGCCAGCAGCCGTACAGGGGTTGTAACCAATGAGCAGTTCTTC. Protein sequence: CASSRTGVVTNEQFF.